Shown below are 18 T cell receptor beta chains from a single sample sequenced in a study of T cell changes during pregnancy in multiple sclerosis. Clones were sequenced by immunoSEQ multiplex PCR, and TCRdb holds only the in-frame ones, with some missing. The data show some 80,000 clones, approximately 93% seen once. Sequencing was performed on CD4+ T cells from peripheral blood mononuclear cells, taken after pregnancy. All receptors come from a female donor with multiple sclerosis, enrolled in a pregnancy study.

V gene TRBV4-1 combines with J gene TRBJ2-7; no definite D call. This CDR3 contains 13 residues. Germline CDR1 and CDR2: MGHRA and YSYEKL. The germline V and J ends were trimmed by 1 base and 1 base, with 5 bases remaining between them. In DNA form, the CDR3 reads TGCGCCAGCAGCCAAGTTTTATCCTACGAGCAGTACTTC. Translation: CASSQVLSYEQYF.

The chain links TRBV19 to TRBJ2-7, with a weak D call TRBD2 (6 bases). The CDR3 contains 14 residues. Germline V gene data show CDR1 as LNHDA and CDR2 as SQIVND (reference sequence). Trimming shortened V by 1 base and J by 1 base, and 8 bases separated the two germline ends. The CDR3 sequence: CASSIAGRSYEQYF. In nucleotides, the CDR3 is TGTGCCAGTAGTATAGCCGGGAGATCCTACGAGCAGTACTTC.

The chain joins TRBV28 to TRBJ1-4; a possible D gene is TRBD1 (5 bases). Trimming took 6 bases from V and 4 from J, leaving 9 bases between them. This CDR3 is built from 13 residues. CDR1 is MDHEN, CDR2 SYDVKM, per germline. The CDR3 loop reads CASRGRDNEKLFF. As DNA, the CDR3 is TGTGCCAGCAGGGGCAGGGATAATGAAAAACTGTTTTTT.

The chain uses TRBV13 and TRBJ2-5, with a weak D call TRBD1 (6 bases). Gene TRBJ2-7 matches the end of the DNA better, so the J call may be wrong. The germline V gene has CDR1 PRHDT and CDR2 FYEKMQ (reference sequence). The CDR3 contains 14 residues. Here the CDR3 reads CASSLGYRDYEQYF. The CDR3 DNA follows: TGTGCCAGCAGCTTAGGATACAGGGACTACGAGCAGTACTTC.

The chain uses TRBV23-1 and TRBJ1-1; no clear D gene. TRBV23-1 is given ORF status, its function remaining uncertain. V gave up 2 bases and J gave up 0 bases, with 16 bases separating them. The CDR3 spans 17 residues. The CDR3 is CASSQGRTAKMNTEAFF. CDR3 sequence (DNA): TGCGCCAGCAGTCAAGGACGGACTGCCAAAATGAACACTGAAGCTTTCTTT.

This clone was picked up one time. The genes are TRBV28 and TRBJ1-4, with D possibly TRBD1 on 6 matching bases. V shed 7 bases and J shed 4 bases, with 10 bases lying between them. CDR3 length: 13 residues. CDR1 and CDR2 from the germline V gene are MDHEN and SYDVKM. The CDR3 spells CASTGAINEKLFF. CDR3 nucleotide sequence: TGTGCCAGCACAGGGGCCATTAATGAAAAACTGTTTTTT.

The chain has TRBV2 and TRBJ2-7, with 10 bases that match TRBD1. CDR3 size: 16 residues. V lost 10 bases, J lost 3 bases, and 15 bases stayed unmatched. CDR1 is SNHLY, CDR2 FYNNEI, per germline. CDR3: CATGDRGGPKIYEQYF. The CDR3 DNA sequence: TGTGCCACGGGGGACAGGGGAGGCCCAAAAATCTACGAGCAGTACTTC.

The chain couples TRBV7-2 to TRBJ2-2; 7 positions agree with TRBD2. Unmatched junction bases numbered 3, after V lost 5 bases and J lost 0 bases. The CDR3 runs 15 residues. Germline V gene lookup returns CDR1 SGHTA and CDR2 FQGNSA. This CDR3 is CASSPAGPNTGELFF. The CDR3 region has the DNA TGTGCCAGCAGCCCAGCGGGGCCGAACACCGGGGAGCTGTTTTTT.

The chain's CDR3 is CASSTTPNSNQPQHF. The DNA for the CDR3 is TGTGCCAGTAGTACGACTCCTAATAGCAATCAGCCCCAGCATTTT. V gene TRBV19 combines with J gene TRBJ1-5; D gene uncertain. Trimming pared 4 bases from V and 0 bases from J, leaving 10 bases between. In germline, CDR1 is LNHDA, CDR2 SQIVND (reference sequence). This CDR3 region has 15 residues.

This clone is a singleton in its sample. This sequence joins TRBV19 and TRBJ2-7; the match to TRBD2 covers 9 bases. The CDR3 sequence is 15 residues long. The germline V gene encodes CDR1 LNHDA and CDR2 SQIVND (reference sequence). V was pared by 1 base and J by 1 base, with 2 bases of the junction left unmatched. DNA for the CDR3: TGTGCCAGTAGTATAGTAGCGGGAGTATCCTACGAGCAGTACTTC. Translation gives CASSIVAGVSYEQYF.

The chain recombines TRBV11-2 with TRBJ1-4; D gene ambiguous. Germline V lookup: CDR1 SGHAT, CDR2 FQNNGV. The CDR3 covers 15 residues. V lost 0 bases and J lost 7, with 12 bases in between. In DNA form, the CDR3 reads TGTGCCAGCAGCTTAGAATTAGCTGCGGGTGAAAAACTGTTTTTT. Translating it yields CASSLELAAGEKLFF.

V gene TRBV28 combines with J gene TRBJ2-7; the D gene is possibly TRBD1 (6 bases). Germline V gives CDR1 MDHEN, CDR2 SYDVKM. The CDR3 runs 15 residues. V lost 6 bases and J lost 4, with 19 bases in between. CDR3 nucleotides: TGTGCCAGCAGACACAGGGATAGGGGCTTGTACGAGCAGTACTTC. It translates to CASRHRDRGLYEQYF.

J is TRBJ2-1 and V is TRBV9; possible D gene TRBD2, 5 bases. The V end lost 0 bases, the J end lost 4 bases, and 11 bases lay between the germline ends. The germline CDR1 and CDR2 sequences are SGDLS and YYNGEE. The CDR3 runs to 15 residues. The CDR3 DNA is TGTGCCAGCAGCGTAGATCCCATAGCGTACAATGAGCAGTTCTTC. Its translation is CASSVDPIAYNEQFF.

This sequence joins TRBV19 and TRBJ1-2, with TRBD1 matching 8 bases. The germline gives CDR1 LNHDA, CDR2 SQIVND (reference sequence). V was pared by 6 bases and J by 9 bases, with 12 bases of the junction left unmatched. The CDR3 is 14 residues long. The CDR3 is CASRTLGQGRSYTF. DNA of the CDR3: TGTGCCAGTAGGACACTCGGACAGGGAAGGAGCTACACCTTC.

The chain links TRBV6-1 to TRBJ2-1; the D gene is possibly TRBD2 (5 bases). The CDR3 has 12 amino acids. Germline CDR1 and CDR2: MNHNS and SASEGT. V lost 11 bases and J lost 5, with 13 bases in between. CDR3 region: CAGSPSHNEQFF. In DNA form, the CDR3 reads TGTGCCGGGAGCCCGAGCCACAATGAGCAGTTCTTC.

The chain carries TRBV20-1 and TRBJ1-2, with D uncertain. CDR1 is DFQATT and CDR2 is SNEGSKA in the germline V gene (reference sequence). Trimming shortened V by 4 bases and J by 4 bases, and 7 bases separated the two germline ends. The CDR3 runs to 11 residues. The CDR3: CSATERYGYTF. The DNA of the CDR3 is TGCAGTGCTACGGAGCGCTATGGCTACACCTTC.

The chain is built from TRBV28 and TRBJ2-3, with TRBD2 identical over 7 bases. V was clipped by 3 bases and J by 2 bases; unmatched bases: 14. CDR3 length: 18 residues. The germline V gene has CDR1 MDHEN and CDR2 SYDVKM. The CDR3 sequence is CASSFPFSMAGDTDTQYF. CDR3 bases: TGTGCCAGCAGTTTCCCCTTCAGCATGGCGGGGGACACAGATACGCAGTATTTT.

This clone was recorded once. The rearrangement joins TRBV9 to TRBJ1-1, with 11 bases lining up with TRBD1. Trimming at V came to 0 bases and at J to 4 bases, leaving 2 bases not matched to a gene. The CDR3 length is 15 residues. CDR1 and CDR2 (germline): SGDLS, YYNGEE. The chain's CDR3 is CASSVGGTGGTEAFF. DNA of the CDR3: TGTGCCAGCAGCGTAGGAGGGACAGGGGGCACTGAAGCTTTCTTT.